This entry lists 18 T cell receptor beta chains sequenced from one sample in a study of blood T cell repertoires in COVID-19. Data came from immunoSEQ multiplex PCR; TCRdb stores just in-frame clones and leaves some out. The profile shows 230,000 or so clones, around 88% of them singletons. Sequenced input: PBMCs or T cells enriched from blood (not recorded which). The receptors stem from a woman in her thirties or forties with acute COVID-19.

This clone was counted ten times or more. The chain couples TRBV10-3 to TRBJ1-5; D is undetermined. The germline V gene encodes CDR1 ENHRY and CDR2 SYGVKD. Trimming cost V 2 bases and J 9 bases, with 11 bases left between them. The CDR3 is 13 residues long. CDR3 sequence: CAISEVSGMPQHF. CDR3 DNA: TGTGCCATCAGTGAGGTTTCGGGGATGCCCCAGCATTTT.

V and J are TRBV9 and TRBJ2-7; D remains ambiguous. The ends were cut back, 0 bases at V and 0 bases at J, with 4 bases in the middle. CDR1 is SGDLS and CDR2 is YYNGEE in the germline V gene. The CDR3 consists of 13 residues. CDR3 bases: TGTGCCAGCAGCGTAGCGAGCTCCTACGAGCAGTACTTC. Protein: CASSVASSYEQYF.

This clone appeared a few times. The chain uses TRBV7-2 and TRBJ1-5; 9 positions match TRBD1. After removal of 4 bases from V and 3 bases from J, the junction contained 4 bases not matched to a gene. Germline CDR1 is SGHTA and CDR2 is FQGNSA. This CDR3 region has 15 residues. This chain's CDR3 is CASSSGQGVNQPQHF. In DNA, the CDR3 is TGTGCCAGCAGCTCGGGACAGGGTGTCAATCAGCCCCAGCATTTT.

The genes are TRBV6-5 and TRBJ1-1; D not certain. CDR3 length: 13 residues. Germline V gene lookup returns CDR1 MNHEY and CDR2 SVGAGI. Trimming took 6 bases from V and 6 from J, leaving 14 bases between them. For the CDR3, the DNA is TGTGCCAGCAGCGCACTCCGGGAGTCTGAAGCTTTCTTT. Translated, it gives CASSALRESEAFF.

This rearrangement joins TRBV5-4 to TRBJ2-3; TRBD2 matches at 8 bases. Germline V gene lookup returns CDR1 SGHNT and CDR2 YYREEE (reference sequence). CDR3 length equals 16 residues. V trimming: 0 bases; J trimming: 5 bases; junction bases outside the gene matches: 8. CDR3 region: CASSLAGGPLLDTQYF. The CDR3 DNA reads TGTGCCAGCAGCTTGGCGGGGGGGCCCTTGTTAGATACGCAGTATTTT.

The V and J genes are TRBV28 and TRBJ2-6; D is possibly TRBD2 (6 bases). CDR1 and CDR2 (germline): MDHEN, SYDVKM. This CDR3 spans 15 amino acids. V was trimmed by 3 bases and J by 4 bases, leaving 10 bases between them. In DNA, the CDR3 is TGTGCCAGCAGTTTGCCGGCGGGGGGGGCCAACGTCCTGACTTTC. Translated: CASSLPAGGANVLTF.

The V gene is TRBV14, the J gene TRBJ2-7; 16 positions match TRBD2. The CDR3 contains 17 residues. Germline V gene sequence: CDR1 SGHDN, CDR2 FVKESK. V lost 2 bases, J lost 2 bases, and 3 bases stayed unmatched. The CDR3, as DNA: TGTGCCAGCAGCCAACGGGGACTAGCGGGAGGGGCCTACGAGCAGTACGTC. Its protein product is CASSQRGLAGGAYEQYV.

The V call is TRBV30, the J call TRBJ1-3, with no clear D. The germline CDR1 and CDR2 sequences are GTSNPN and SVGIG (reference sequence). The CDR3 runs to 16 residues. V was shortened by 0 bases and J by 0 bases, with 12 bases between the two germline ends. CDR3 region: CAWSVSWRNSGNTIYF. The DNA for the CDR3 is TGTGCCTGGAGTGTAAGTTGGCGGAACTCTGGAAACACCATATATTTT.

The rearrangement links TRBV6-5 to TRBJ2-1; D possibly corresponds to TRBD1 (6 bases). The ends were cut back, 2 bases at V and 8 bases at J, with 10 bases in the middle. Germline CDR1 MNHEY, CDR2 SVGAGI. There are 13 residues in the CDR3. The CDR3 bases are TGTGCCAGCAGTTACCCAGGGGTTTATGAGCAGTTCTTC. Protein sequence: CASSYPGVYEQFF.

This rearrangement joins TRBV18 to TRBJ2-1; maybe TRBD1 (5 bases). Germline loops: CDR1 KGHSH, CDR2 LQKENI. V lost 6 bases, J lost 7 bases, and 13 bases lay in between. The CDR3 sequence is 13 residues long. CDR3 DNA sequence: TGTGCCAGCTCGCTTAGACCAGGGAATGAGCAGTTCTTC. Encoded protein: CASSLRPGNEQFF.

On this clone: This sample also contains other DNA sequences that code for the same CDR3. The rearrangement joins TRBV5-1 to TRBJ1-1, with TRBD1 matching 10 bases. The CDR3 contains 14 residues. The ends lost 0 bases at V and 5 bases at J; junction bases unmatched: 1. Germline CDR1 reads SGHRS; CDR2 reads YFSETQ. The CDR3 here is CASSLGTGGTEAFF. As DNA, the CDR3 is TGCGCCAGCAGCTTGGGGACAGGGGGAACTGAAGCTTTCTTT.

The rearrangement links TRBV6-5 to TRBJ2-7; 9 bases match TRBD2. V lost 6 bases, J lost 2 bases, and 8 bases stayed unmatched. Germline CDR1 MNHEY, CDR2 SVGAGI. CDR3 length: 15 amino acids. CDR3 loop: CASRPVAGEAYEQYV. The CDR3 bases are TGTGCCAGCAGACCTGTAGCGGGAGAGGCCTACGAGCAGTACGTC.

This clone was seen only once. The chain combines TRBV19 with TRBJ2-6; D is possibly TRBD1 (5 bases). CDR3 length: 15 amino acids. Trimming shortened V by 5 bases and J by 4 bases, and 12 bases separated the two germline ends. Germline-derived CDR1 and CDR2 are LNHDA and SQIVND (reference sequence). As DNA, the CDR3 is TGTGCCAGTAGTTCCCCAGGGCGAGGGGCCAACGTCCTGACTTTC. This gives the protein CASSSPGRGANVLTF.

DNA for the CDR3: TGTGCCAGCAGCTTAGGCCTCCCCAGGTACTTC. Translating it yields CASSLGLPRYF. This chain joins TRBV7-2 and TRBJ2-5; D ambiguous. The V and J ends lost 1 base and 13 bases respectively, with 10 bases between them. The CDR3 runs 11 residues. Germline V gene sequence: CDR1 SGHTA, CDR2 FQGNSA.

This rearrangement joins TRBV4-1 to TRBJ1-2, with 9 nucleotides matching TRBD1. V shed 0 bases, J shed 1 base, and the junction held 12 bases outside the gene matches. Germline assignment: CDR1 MGHRA and CDR2 YSYEKL. This CDR3 contains 19 residues. Written as DNA, the CDR3 is TGCGCCAGCAGCCAAGATCCCTCCGACAGGGGGAACCTTAACTATGGCTACACCTTC. This encodes CASSQDPSDRGNLNYGYTF.

The rearrangement links TRBV6-5 to TRBJ1-1; the D is unclear. The CDR3 loop spans 14 amino acids. CDR1 is MNHEY and CDR2 is SVGAGI in the germline V gene. The germline V and J ends were trimmed by 4 bases and 1 base, with 10 bases remaining between them. CDR3 protein: CASSSGGRNTEAFF. Here the CDR3 DNA reads TGTGCCAGCAGTTCCGGAGGACGGAACACTGAAGCTTTCTTT.

Written as DNA, the CDR3 is TGTGCCACCAGCAGAGAGCAGGGCCCAAACACTGAAGCTTTCTTT. It encodes CATSREQGPNTEAFF. The rearrangement uses TRBV15 and TRBJ1-1; possible D gene TRBD1, 5 bases. CDR3 size: 15 residues. Germline-derived CDR1 and CDR2 are LNHNV and YYDKDF (reference sequence). Trimming took 0 bases from V and 2 from J, leaving 10 bases between them.

The chain couples TRBV29-1 to TRBJ1-3; D call uncertain. V lost 2 bases, J lost 0 bases, and 8 bases lay in between. This CDR3 spans 14 amino acids. Germline V lookup: CDR1 SQVTM, CDR2 ANQGSEA. Written as DNA, the CDR3 is TGCAGCGTTGAATACAGCCACTCTGGAAACACCATATATTTT. It translates to CSVEYSHSGNTIYF.